The rows below give T cell receptor beta chains drawn from one sample of a study of cytomegalovirus exposure and HLA in healthy donors. The assay was immunoSEQ multiplex PCR, and TCRdb's table has in-frame clones only and misses some. The sample has 77,000 or so clones, around 84% seen once; the top ten hold approximately 17%. The specimen was PBMCs. These TCRs come from a man between 65 and 85 years old in good health and CMV-seropositive. Each CDR3 is given with its conserved first and last residue. D genes are given only for firm matches. For some rows the clone size is stated as once, few or many, or as a class when expanded; others skip it.

j_call | cdr3_length | clone_size | v_call | d_call | cdr3_aa | cdr3_nt
TRBJ1-5 | 15 | once | TRBV10-3 | TRBD1 | CAISGDRDGYQPQHF | TGTGCCATCAGTGGGGACAGGGATGGGTATCAGCCCCAGCATTTT
TRBJ1-1 | 14 | NA | TRBV7-9 | NA | CASSLMLVDTEAFF | TGTGCCAGCAGCTTAATGTTAGTAGACACTGAAGCTTTCTTT
TRBJ1-5 | 13 | NA | TRBV18 | TRBD1 | CASSGTGEEPQHF | TGTGCCAGCTCAGGGACAGGGGAGGAGCCCCAGCATTTT
TRBJ2-5 | 15 | once | TRBV5-4 | TRBD2 | CASSSGTSGGVDQYF | TGTGCCAGCAGCTCCGGGACTAGCGGGGGGGTCGACCAGTACTTC
TRBJ2-4 | 16 | NA | TRBV9 | NA | CASSPQGGLAKNIQYF | TGTGCCAGCAGCCCCCAGGGGGGTTTAGCCAAAAACATTCAGTACTTC
TRBJ1-3 | 15 | NA | TRBV30 | NA | CAWSGGQPSGNTIYF | TGTGCCTGGAGCGGAGGACAGCCCTCTGGAAACACCATATATTTT
TRBJ2-2 | 14 | NA | TRBV10-3 | TRBD1 | CAITRDRGAGELFF | TGTGCCATCACCCGGGACAGGGGAGCCGGGGAGCTGTTTTTT
TRBJ2-1 | 14 | NA | TRBV9 | NA | CASSVGLGDNEQFF | TGTGCCAGCAGCGTAGGGTTAGGGGACAATGAGCAGTTCTTC
TRBJ2-5 | 14 | NA | TRBV7-2 | NA | CASSLASERETQYF | TGTGCCAGCAGCTTAGCATCTGAGAGGGAGACCCAGTACTTC
TRBJ2-2 | 15 | NA | TRBV14 | NA | CASSPGTPNTGELFF | TGTGCCAGCAGCCCCGGGACTCCGAACACCGGGGAGCTGTTTTTT
TRBJ2-6 | 17 | few | TRBV2 | TRBD2 | CASSYSGRGSGANVLTF | TGTGCCAGCAGTTATAGCGGGAGAGGGTCTGGGGCCAACGTCCTGACTTTC
TRBJ1-5 | 17 | NA | TRBV6-7 | TRBD1 | CASSQLGDRGWNQPQHF | TGTGCCAGCAGCCAACTCGGGGACAGGGGATGGAATCAGCCCCAGCATTTT
TRBJ2-7 | 15 | NA | TRBV11-2 | NA | CASGPEGSDTYEQYF | TGTGCCAGCGGACCGGAGGGGTCAGACACCTACGAGCAGTACTTC
TRBJ1-2 | 16 | once | TRBV19 | TRBD1 | CASSIVAGQGAGGYTF | TGTGCCAGTAGTATAGTGGCTGGACAGGGGGCGGGCGGCTACACCTTC
TRBJ2-7 | 15 | NA | TRBV11-2 | NA | CASSLESGTSYEQYF | TGTGCCAGCAGCTTAGAAAGCGGAACCTCCTACGAGCAGTACTTC
TRBJ1-2 | 13 | NA | TRBV18 | NA | CASSSNVNYGYTF | TGTGCCAGCTCTAGTAACGTTAACTATGGCTACACCTTC
TRBJ2-3 | 17 | NA | TRBV4-2 | TRBD2 | CASRPTDWRGSTDTQYF | TGTGCCAGCAGACCGACCGACTGGCGGGGGAGCACAGATACGCAGTATTTT
TRBJ1-3 | 14 | once | TRBV2 | NA | CASSPGSSGNTIYF | TGTGCCAGCAGCCCAGGGTCCTCTGGAAACACCATATATTTT
TRBJ2-7 | 15 | NA | TRBV1 | NA | CTSSQTSGENYEQYF | TGCACCAGCAGCCAAACGAGCGGAGAAAACTACGAGCAGTACTTC
TRBJ2-2 | 17 | NA | TRBV4-1 | TRBD2 | CASSPTGLFRGTGELFF | TGCGCCAGCAGCCCGACGGGACTATTTCGAGGCACCGGGGAGCTGTTTTTT
TRBJ2-1 | 15 | NA | TRBV6-1 | TRBD2 | CASSGLAGGPFERFF | TGTGCCAGCAGTGGACTAGCGGGAGGGCCGTTCGAGCGGTTCTTC
TRBJ1-2 | 13 | NA | TRBV19 | NA | CASSADRNYGYTF | TGTGCCAGTAGCGCTGACAGGAACTATGGCTACACCTTC
TRBJ2-7 | 15 | NA | TRBV11-2 | NA | CASSFGGTVTYEQYF | TGTGCCAGCAGCTTTGGCGGGACAGTCACCTACGAGCAGTACTTC
TRBJ1-1 | 13 | NA | TRBV7-9 | NA | CASSLTGVTEAFF | TGTGCCAGCAGCCTGACAGGAGTCACTGAAGCTTTCTTT